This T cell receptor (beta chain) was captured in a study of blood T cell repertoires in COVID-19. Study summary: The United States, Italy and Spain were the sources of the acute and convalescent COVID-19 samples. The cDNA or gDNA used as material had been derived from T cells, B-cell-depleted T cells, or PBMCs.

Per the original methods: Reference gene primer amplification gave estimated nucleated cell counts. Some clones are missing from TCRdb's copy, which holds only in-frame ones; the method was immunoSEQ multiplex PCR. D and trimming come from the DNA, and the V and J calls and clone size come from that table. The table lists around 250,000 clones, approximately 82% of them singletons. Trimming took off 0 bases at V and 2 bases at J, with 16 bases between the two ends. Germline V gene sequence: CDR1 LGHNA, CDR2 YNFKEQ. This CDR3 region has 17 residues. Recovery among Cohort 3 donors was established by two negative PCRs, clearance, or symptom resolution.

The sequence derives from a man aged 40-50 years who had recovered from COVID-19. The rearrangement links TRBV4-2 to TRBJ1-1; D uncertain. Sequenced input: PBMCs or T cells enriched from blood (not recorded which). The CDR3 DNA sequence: TGTGCCAGCAGCCAAGATCGTTGGCAGGCCAGCAACACTGAAGCTTTCTTT. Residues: CASSQDRWQASNTEAFF.